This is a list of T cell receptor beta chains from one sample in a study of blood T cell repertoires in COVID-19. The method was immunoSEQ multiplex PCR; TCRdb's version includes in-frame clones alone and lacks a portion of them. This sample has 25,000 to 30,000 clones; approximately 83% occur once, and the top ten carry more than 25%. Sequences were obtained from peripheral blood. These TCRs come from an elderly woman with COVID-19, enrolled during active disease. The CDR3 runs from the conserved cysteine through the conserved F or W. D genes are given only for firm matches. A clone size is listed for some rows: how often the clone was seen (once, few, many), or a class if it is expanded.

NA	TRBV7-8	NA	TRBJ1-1	CASSSSYTEAFF	TGTGCCAGCAGTTCCTCTTACACTGAAGCTTTCTTT
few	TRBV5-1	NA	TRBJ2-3	CASSPDTSSTQYF	TGCGCCAGCAGCCCCGACACATCCAGTACGCAGTATTTT
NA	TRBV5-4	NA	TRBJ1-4	CASSLGQPATNEKLFF	TGTGCCAGCAGCTTAGGACAGCCTGCAACTAATGAAAAACTGTTTTTT
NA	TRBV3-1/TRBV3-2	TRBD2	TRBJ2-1	CASSQEGLAVSYNEQFF	TGTGCCAGCAGCCAAGAGGGACTAGCGGTCTCCTACAATGAGCAGTTCTTC
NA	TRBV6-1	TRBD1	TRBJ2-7	CASSDRDRGILSSYEQYF	TGTGCCAGCAGTGATCGGGACAGGGGCATACTAAGCTCCTACGAGCAGTACTTC
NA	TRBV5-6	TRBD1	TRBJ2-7	CASSLLGTGSYEQYF	TGTGCCAGCAGCTTGCTCGGGACAGGGTCCTACGAGCAGTACTTC
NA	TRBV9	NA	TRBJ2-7	CASSVAGGGNYEQYF	TGTGCCAGCAGCGTAGCTGGCGGGGGCAACTACGAGCAGTACTTC
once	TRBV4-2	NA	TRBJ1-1	CASLSGQKNTEAFF	TGTGCCAGCCTCAGTGGACAAAAAAACACTGAAGCTTTCTTT
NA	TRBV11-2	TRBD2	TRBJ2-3	CASSFLGVAGRDTDTQYF	TGTGCCAGCAGCTTCTTGGGGGTAGCGGGGAGAGACACAGATACGCAGTATTTT
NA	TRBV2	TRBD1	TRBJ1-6	CASSSTGTVRGSPLHF	TGTGCCAGCAGTTCCACCGGGACAGTCCGGGGTTCACCCCTCCACTTT
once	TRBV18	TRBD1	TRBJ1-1	CASSPPTGTTEAFF	TGTGCCAGCTCACCACCGACAGGGACCACTGAAGCTTTCTTT
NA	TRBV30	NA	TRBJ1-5	CAWSLGGQGPQHF	TGTGCCTGGAGTCTAGGCGGCCAAGGGCCCCAGCATTTT
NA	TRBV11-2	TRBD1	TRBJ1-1	CASSLDLGRDRGRDTEAFF	TGTGCCAGCAGCTTAGATCTGGGCCGGGACAGGGGGCGTGACACTGAAGCTTTCTTT
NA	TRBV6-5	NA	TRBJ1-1	CASSYNMNTEAFF	TGTGCCAGCAGCTACAATATGAACACTGAAGCTTTCTTT
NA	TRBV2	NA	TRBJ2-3	CASSEQGMGTQYF	TGTGCCAGCAGTGAGCAGGGGATGGGTACGCAGTATTTT
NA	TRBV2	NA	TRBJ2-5	CASSPQGNPQETQYF	TGTGCCAGCAGTCCTCAGGGGAATCCCCAAGAGACCCAGTACTTC
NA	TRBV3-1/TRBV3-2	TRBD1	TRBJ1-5	CASSGQQGANQPQHF	TGTGCCAGCAGCGGACAACAGGGGGCTAATCAGCCCCAGCATTTT
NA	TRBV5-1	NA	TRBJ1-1	CASSLKGSTEAFF	TGCGCCAGCAGCTTGAAAGGGAGCACTGAAGCTTTCTTT
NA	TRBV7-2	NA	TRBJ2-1	CASSPSGGAGNEQFF	TGTGCCAGCAGCCCTAGTGGGGGGGCGGGCAATGAGCAGTTCTTC
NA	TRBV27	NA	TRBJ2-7	CASSLSRGYEQYF	TGTGCCAGCAGTTTAAGTCGGGGCTACGAGCAGTACTTC
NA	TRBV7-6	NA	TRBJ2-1	CASSLRAGRGSSYNEQFF	TGTGCCAGCAGCCTCAGGGCGGGACGGGGGAGCTCCTACAATGAGCAGTTCTTC
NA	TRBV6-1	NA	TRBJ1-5	CASSEAGEANQPQHF	TGTGCCAGCAGTGAAGCAGGGGAGGCCAATCAGCCCCAGCATTTT
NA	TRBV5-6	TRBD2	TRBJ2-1	CASSLRRGLAGGGNNEQFF	TGTGCCAGCAGCTTGAGGAGGGGACTAGCGGGGGGCGGGAACAATGAGCAGTTCTTC
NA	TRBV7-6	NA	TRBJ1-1	CASSSQTRTEAFF	TGTGCCAGCAGCTCCCAAACTCGCACTGAAGCTTTCTTT
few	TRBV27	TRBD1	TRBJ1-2	CASSSLADRAANYGYTF	TGTGCCAGCAGTTCGCTCGCTGACAGGGCGGCTAACTATGGCTACACCTTC
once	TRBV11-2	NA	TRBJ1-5	CASSLFPDQPQHF	TGTGCCAGCAGCTTGTTTCCGGATCAGCCCCAGCATTTT
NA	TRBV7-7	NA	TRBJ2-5	CASSLSGPGETQYF	TGTGCTAGCAGCTTGAGCGGACCGGGGGAGACCCAGTACTTC
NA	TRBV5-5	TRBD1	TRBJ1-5	CASSQGQANQPQHF	TGTGCCAGCAGCCAAGGACAGGCAAATCAGCCCCAGCATTTT
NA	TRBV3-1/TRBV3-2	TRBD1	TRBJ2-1	CASSKGTGRNEQFF	TGTGCCAGCAGCAAAGGGACAGGGAGAAATGAGCAGTTCTTC
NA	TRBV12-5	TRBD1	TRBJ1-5	CASGSGQGFYQPQHF	TGTGCTAGTGGATCGGGACAGGGATTTTATCAGCCCCAGCATTTT
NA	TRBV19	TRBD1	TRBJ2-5	CASSIPGQGRETQYF	TGTGCCAGTAGTATCCCCGGACAGGGAAGAGAGACCCAGTACTTC
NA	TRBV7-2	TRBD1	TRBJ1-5	CASSGQGNQPQHF	TGTGCCAGCAGCGGACAGGGGAATCAGCCCCAGCATTTT
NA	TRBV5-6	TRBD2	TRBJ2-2	CASSLGTSGFGGELFF	TGTGCCAGCAGCTTGGGGACTAGCGGGTTTGGCGGGGAGCTGTTTTTT
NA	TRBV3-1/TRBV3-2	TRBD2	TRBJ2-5	CASSHHGGGAGPQETQYF	TGTGCCAGCAGCCATCATGGCGGGGGGGCCGGACCCCAAGAGACCCAGTACTTC
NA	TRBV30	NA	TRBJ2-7	CAWSRPVPGLKYF	TGTGCCTGGAGCCGACCCGTCCCGGGACTGAAGTACTTC
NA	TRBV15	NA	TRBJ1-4	CATSSGRQGNEKLFF	TGTGCCACCAGCAGCGGGCGGCAGGGGAATGAAAAACTGTTTTTT
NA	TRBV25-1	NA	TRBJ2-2	CASRGKGGTGELFF	TGTGCCAGCAGGGGAAAGGGGGGGACCGGGGAGCTGTTTTTT
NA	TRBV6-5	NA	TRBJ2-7	CASGRAAYEQYF	TGTGCCAGCGGCAGGGCGGCCTACGAGCAGTACTTC
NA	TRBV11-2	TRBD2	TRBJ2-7	CASSLGIAGGSYEQYF	TGTGCCAGCAGCTTGGGGATAGCGGGGGGTTCCTACGAGCAGTACTTC
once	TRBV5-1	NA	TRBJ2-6	CASSARADSGANVLTF	TGCGCCAGCTCGGCCAGGGCGGACTCTGGGGCCAACGTCCTGACTTTC
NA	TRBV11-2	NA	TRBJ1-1	CASRRGARAEAFF	TGTGCCAGCAGGCGGGGGGCGCGGGCTGAAGCTTTCTTT
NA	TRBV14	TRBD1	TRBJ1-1	CASSNRGHMNTEAFF	TGTGCCAGCAGCAACAGGGGGCACATGAACACTGAAGCTTTCTTT
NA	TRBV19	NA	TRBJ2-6	CASSIPGAGANVLTF	TGTGCCAGTAGTATCCCAGGGGCCGGGGCCAACGTCCTGACTTTC
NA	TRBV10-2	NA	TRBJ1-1	CASSELRNTEAFF	TGCGCCAGCAGTGAACTACGGAACACTGAAGCTTTCTTT
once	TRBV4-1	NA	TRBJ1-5	CASSQDLVGRTTSSIRQPQHF	TGCGCCAGCAGCCAAGATCTAGTTGGGCGGACAACCTCCTCGATTAGGCAGCCCCAGCATTTT
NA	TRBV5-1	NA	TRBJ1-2	CASRERTEHYGYTF	TGCGCCAGCCGGGAACGGACAGAGCACTATGGCTACACCTTC
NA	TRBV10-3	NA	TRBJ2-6	CAISESWASGANVLTF	TGTGCCATCAGTGAGTCGTGGGCATCTGGGGCCAACGTCCTGACTTTC
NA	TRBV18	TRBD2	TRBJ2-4	CASSPTSGGENIQYF	TGTGCCAGCTCACCAACATCCGGGGGGGAGAACATTCAGTACTTC
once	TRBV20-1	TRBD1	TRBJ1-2	CSASDRDREANGYTF	TGCAGTGCTAGTGACCGGGACAGGGAGGCAAATGGCTACACCTTC
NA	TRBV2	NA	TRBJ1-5	CASREYSNQPQHF	TGTGCCAGCAGAGAGTATAGCAATCAGCCCCAGCATTTT
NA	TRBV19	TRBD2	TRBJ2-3	CASSTSGGFTDTQYF	TGTGCCAGCTCGACTAGCGGGGGATTCACAGATACGCAGTATTTT
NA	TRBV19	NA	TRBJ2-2	CASSITGVPFTGELFF	TGTGCCAGTAGTATAACAGGAGTGCCATTCACCGGGGAGCTGTTTTTT